These 11 T cell receptor beta chains share one sample of origin, sequenced in a study of T-cell reconstitution after alpha-beta-depleted transplantation in children. Molecular barcoding with unique molecular identifiers was used for the TCRbeta library. In TCRdb, the PCR reads were re-called with MiXCR into one record per CDR3 protein. In the table there are approximately 500,000 distinct CDR3 sequences, 25% to 30% of which are singletons. The source was PBMCs, collected before TCRalphabeta/CD19-depleted stem cell transplant. Every receptor here comes from a boy under two years old with Wiskott-Aldrich syndrome, due to receive a stem cell transplant.

This clonotype came up a few times. The V call is TRBV10-3, the J call TRBJ2-7, with 7 bases aligning to TRBD1. Germline values: CDR1 ENHRY, CDR2 SYGVKD. J lost 2 bases, V lost 6 bases, and 7 bases had no gene match. CDR3 length equals 14 residues. In nucleotides, the CDR3 is TGTGCCATCAGCCCGTGGGACAGTACCTACGAGCAGTACTTC. Translating gives CAISPWDSTYEQYF.

The rearrangement uses TRBV27 and TRBJ2-7; 9 nucleotides line up with TRBD2. The CDR3 is made up of 14 amino acids. The germline V gene has CDR1 MNHEY and CDR2 SMNVEV (reference sequence). The V gene end was trimmed by 6 bases and the J gene end by 5 bases; junction bases not matched to a gene: 8. CDR3 coding DNA: TGTGCCAGCAGGATTAGCGGGAGAGGTAACGAGCAGTACTTC. It specifies CASRISGRGNEQYF.

The genes are TRBV7-2 and TRBJ2-5, with unresolved D. V gave up 1 base and J gave up 4 bases, with 10 bases separating them. From germline, CDR1 is SGHTA and CDR2 FQGNSA. The CDR3 covers 14 residues. Written as DNA, the CDR3 is TGTGCCAGCAGCTTAGTTCTCGCTCCAGAGACCCAGTACTTC. This gives the protein CASSLVLAPETQYF.

This chain connects TRBV7-9 to TRBJ1-5; D is unclear. The ends were cut back, 1 base at V and 5 bases at J, with 9 bases in the middle. CDR3 length: 14 residues. CDR1 is SEHNR, CDR2 FQNEAQ, per germline (reference sequence). CDR3 sequence reads: CASSLGRSDQPQHF. Here the CDR3 DNA reads TGTGCCAGCAGCTTAGGACGGAGTGATCAGCCCCAGCATTTT. The entire variable domain, with the rest obtained from reference TRBV7-9 and TRBJ1-5, is as follows: DTGVSQNPRHKITKRGQNVTFRCDPISEHNRLYWYRQTLGQGPEFLTYFQNEAQLEKSRLLSDRFSAERPKGSFSTLEIQRTEQGDSAMYLCASSLGRSDQPQHFGDGTRLSIL.

This clonotype was detected a few times. The genes are TRBV6-2 or TRBV6-3 and TRBJ2-1; D may be TRBD2 (6 bases). Germline assignment: CDR1 MNHEY and CDR2 SVGEGT. This CDR3 is 17 amino acids long. V was cut by 6 bases and J by 5 bases, with 23 bases left in between. CDR3 coding DNA: TGTGCCAGCAGCGAAGGATTCTTTGCGGGATCGCACAATGAGCAGTTCTTC. It encodes CASSEGFFAGSHNEQFF.

This chain uses TRBV5-1 with TRBJ2-5, with 14 bases that match TRBD2. Germline V gene sequence: CDR1 SGHRS, CDR2 YFSETQ. The CDR3 consists of 16 residues. J lost 5 bases, V lost 4 bases, and 7 bases had no gene match. The CDR3 loop reads CASSPRLAGGVETQYF. The CDR3 DNA follows: TGCGCCAGCAGCCCCCGACTAGCGGGAGGGGTTGAGACCCAGTACTTC.

The table lists this clonotype with a few counts. The rearrangement uses TRBV27 and TRBJ1-6; TRBD1 matches at 7 bases. Germline trimming cut 2 bases from V and 9 bases from J; bases unmatched to any gene: 7. Germline V lookup: CDR1 MNHEY, CDR2 SMNVEV (reference sequence). CDR3 size: 15 residues. The DNA for the CDR3 is TGTGCCAGCAGTTTAGAGGGGGCTGTAGGTTCACCCCTCCACTTT. This sequence encodes CASSLEGAVGSPLHF.

This clonotype occurred a few times. The chain recombines TRBV19 with TRBJ2-2; possibly TRBD2 for D (6 bases). The V gene lost 4 bases and the J gene lost 0 bases, with 9 bases spanning the gap. CDR1 is LNHDA and CDR2 is SQIVND in the germline V gene (reference sequence). This CDR3 spans 15 amino acids. CDR3 DNA sequence: TGTGCCAGTAGTAAGGAGGGGACGAACACCGGGGAGCTGTTTTTT. Translation gives CASSKEGTNTGELFF.

The chain uses TRBV24-1 and TRBJ2-1; 10 bases line up with TRBD2. Germline CDR1 is KGHDR and CDR2 is SFDVKD. This CDR3 has 15 amino acids. Losses at the gene ends were 7 bases for V and 5 bases for J; bases not matched to a gene: 7. The CDR3 DNA follows: TGTGCCACCAGATCCGGGACTAGCGAAAACAATGAGCAGTTCTTC. This codes for CATRSGTSENNEQFF.

The CDR3: CASRPDRNSPDTQYF. In nucleotides, the CDR3 is TGTGCCAGTAGGCCGGACAGGAACAGCCCAGATACGCAGTATTTT. V and J are TRBV19 and TRBJ2-3; TRBD1 agrees at 7 bases. CDR1 is LNHDA and CDR2 is SQIVND in the germline V gene (reference sequence). This CDR3 spans 15 amino acids. Unmatched junction bases numbered 10, after V lost 6 bases and J lost 4 bases.

This chain joins TRBV19 and TRBJ1-2; D gene uncertain. Trimming left V 2 bases short and J 7 bases short, with 17 bases between. This CDR3 is 15 amino acids long. Germline CDR1 is LNHDA and CDR2 is SQIVND (reference sequence). As DNA, the CDR3 is TGTGCCAGTAGTATAATGTCGTGCAGGTTTTCTGGCTACACCTTC. Protein product: CASSIMSCRFSGYTF.